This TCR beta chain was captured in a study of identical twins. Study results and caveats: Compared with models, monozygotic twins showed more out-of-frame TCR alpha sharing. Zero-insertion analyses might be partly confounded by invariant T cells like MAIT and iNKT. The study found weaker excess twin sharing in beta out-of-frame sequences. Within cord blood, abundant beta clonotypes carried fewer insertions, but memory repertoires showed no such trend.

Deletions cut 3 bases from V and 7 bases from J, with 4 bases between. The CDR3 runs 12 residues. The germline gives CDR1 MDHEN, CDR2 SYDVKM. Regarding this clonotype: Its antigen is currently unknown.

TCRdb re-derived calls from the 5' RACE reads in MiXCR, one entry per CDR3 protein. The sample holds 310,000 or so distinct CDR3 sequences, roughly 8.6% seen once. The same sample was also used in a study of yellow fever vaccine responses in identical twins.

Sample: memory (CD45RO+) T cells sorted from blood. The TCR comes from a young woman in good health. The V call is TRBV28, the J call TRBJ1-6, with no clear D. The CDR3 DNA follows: TGTGCCAGCAGTTTTGCGAATTCACCCCTCCACTTT. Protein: CASSFANSPLHF.